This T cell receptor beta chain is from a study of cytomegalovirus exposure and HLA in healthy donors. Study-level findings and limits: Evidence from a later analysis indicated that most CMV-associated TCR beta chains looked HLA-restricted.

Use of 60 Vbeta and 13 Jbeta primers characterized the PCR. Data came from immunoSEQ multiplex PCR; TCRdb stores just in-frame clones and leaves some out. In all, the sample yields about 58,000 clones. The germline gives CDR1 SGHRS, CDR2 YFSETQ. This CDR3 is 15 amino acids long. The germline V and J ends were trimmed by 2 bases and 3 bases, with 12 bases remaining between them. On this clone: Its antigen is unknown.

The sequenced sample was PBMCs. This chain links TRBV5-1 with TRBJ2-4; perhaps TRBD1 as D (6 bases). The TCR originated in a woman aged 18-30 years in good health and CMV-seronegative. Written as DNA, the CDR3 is TGCGCCAGCAGCTTAGCCGGGACAAACAAAAACATTCAGTACTTC. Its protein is CASSLAGTNKNIQYF.